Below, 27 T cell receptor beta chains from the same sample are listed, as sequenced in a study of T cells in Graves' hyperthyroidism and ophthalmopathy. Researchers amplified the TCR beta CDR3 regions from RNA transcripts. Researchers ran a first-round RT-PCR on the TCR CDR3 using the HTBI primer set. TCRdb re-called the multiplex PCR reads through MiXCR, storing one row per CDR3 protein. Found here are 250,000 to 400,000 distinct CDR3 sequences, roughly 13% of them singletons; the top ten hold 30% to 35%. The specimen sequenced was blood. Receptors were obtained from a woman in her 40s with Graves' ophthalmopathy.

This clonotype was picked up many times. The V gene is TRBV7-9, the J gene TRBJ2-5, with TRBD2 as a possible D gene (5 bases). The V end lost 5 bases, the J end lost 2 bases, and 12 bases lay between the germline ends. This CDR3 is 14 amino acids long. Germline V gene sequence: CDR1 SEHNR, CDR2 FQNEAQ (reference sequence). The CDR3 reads CASSQPRDQETQYF. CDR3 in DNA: TGTGCCAGCAGCCAACCTCGGGATCAAGAGACCCAGTACTTC.

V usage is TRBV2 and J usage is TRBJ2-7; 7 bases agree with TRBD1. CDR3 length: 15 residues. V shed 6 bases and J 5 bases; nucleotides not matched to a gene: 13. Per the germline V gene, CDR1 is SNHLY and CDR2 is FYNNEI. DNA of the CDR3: TGTGCCAGCAGCAGACAGGGTAGGGCCCCTAACGAGCAGTACTTC. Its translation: CASSRQGRAPNEQYF.

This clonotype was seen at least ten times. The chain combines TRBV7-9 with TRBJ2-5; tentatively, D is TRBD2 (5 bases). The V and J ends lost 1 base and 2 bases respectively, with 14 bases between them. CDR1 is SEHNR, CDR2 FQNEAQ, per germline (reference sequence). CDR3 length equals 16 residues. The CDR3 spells CASSLGGSGRQETQYF. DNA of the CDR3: TGTGCCAGCAGCTTAGGCGGGTCAGGACGACAAGAGACCCAGTACTTC.

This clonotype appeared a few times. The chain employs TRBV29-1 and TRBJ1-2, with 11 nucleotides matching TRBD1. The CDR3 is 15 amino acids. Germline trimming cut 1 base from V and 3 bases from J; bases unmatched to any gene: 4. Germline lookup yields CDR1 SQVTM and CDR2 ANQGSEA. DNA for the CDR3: TGCAGCGTTGAAGGCGGGGACAGGGGGTACTATGGCTACACCTTC. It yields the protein CSVEGGDRGYYGYTF.

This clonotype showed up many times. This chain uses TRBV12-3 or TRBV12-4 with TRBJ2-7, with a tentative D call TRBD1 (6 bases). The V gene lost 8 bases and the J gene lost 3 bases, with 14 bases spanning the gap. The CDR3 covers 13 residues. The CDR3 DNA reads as TGTGCCAGCGGGGGCTCCACCGTCTACGAGCAGTACTTC. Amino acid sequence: CASGGSTVYEQYF.

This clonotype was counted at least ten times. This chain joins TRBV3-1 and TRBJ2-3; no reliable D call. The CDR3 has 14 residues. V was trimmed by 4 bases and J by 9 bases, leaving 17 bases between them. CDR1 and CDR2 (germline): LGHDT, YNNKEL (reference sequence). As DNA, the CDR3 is TGTGCCAGCAGCCGAAGTGGGGAAGACAAGACGCAGTATTTT. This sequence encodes CASSRSGEDKTQYF.

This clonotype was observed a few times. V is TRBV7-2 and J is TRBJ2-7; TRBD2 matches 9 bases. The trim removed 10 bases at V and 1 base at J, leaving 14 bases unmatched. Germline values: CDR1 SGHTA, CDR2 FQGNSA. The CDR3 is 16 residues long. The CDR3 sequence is CATPGLAGVGSYEQYF. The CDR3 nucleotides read TGTGCCACCCCAGGATTAGCGGGAGTAGGGTCCTACGAGCAGTACTTC.

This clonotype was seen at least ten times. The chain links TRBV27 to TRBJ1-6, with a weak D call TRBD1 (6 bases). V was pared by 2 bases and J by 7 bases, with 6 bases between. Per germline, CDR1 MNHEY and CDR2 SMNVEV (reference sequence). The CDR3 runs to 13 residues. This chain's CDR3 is CASSLQGNSPLHF. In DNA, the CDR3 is TGTGCCAGCAGTTTACAGGGGAATTCACCCCTCCACTTT.

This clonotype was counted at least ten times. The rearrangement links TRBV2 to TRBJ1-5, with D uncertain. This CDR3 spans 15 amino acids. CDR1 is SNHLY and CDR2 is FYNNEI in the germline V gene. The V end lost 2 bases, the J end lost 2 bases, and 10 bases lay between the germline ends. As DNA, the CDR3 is TGTGCCAGCAGTGAAAAGGGTGTGGGCAATCAGCCCCAGCATTTT. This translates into CASSEKGVGNQPQHF.

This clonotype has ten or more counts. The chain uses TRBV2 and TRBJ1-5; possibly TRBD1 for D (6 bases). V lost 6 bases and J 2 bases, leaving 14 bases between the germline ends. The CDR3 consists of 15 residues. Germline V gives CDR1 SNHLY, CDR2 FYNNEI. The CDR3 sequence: CASRLGAGGNQPQHF. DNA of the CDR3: TGTGCCAGCAGATTGGGGGCCGGTGGCAATCAGCCCCAGCATTTT. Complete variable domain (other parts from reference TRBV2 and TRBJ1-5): EPEVTQTPSHQVTQMGQEVILRCVPISNHLYFYWYRQILGQKVEFLVSFYNNEISEKSEIFDDQFSVERPDGSNFTLKIRSTKLEDSAMYFCASRLGAGGNQPQHFGDGTRLSIL.

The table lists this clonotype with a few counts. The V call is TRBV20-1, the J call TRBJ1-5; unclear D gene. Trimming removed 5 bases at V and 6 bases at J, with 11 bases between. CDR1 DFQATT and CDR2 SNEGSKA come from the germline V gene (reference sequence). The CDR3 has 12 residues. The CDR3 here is CSAQEGGQPQHF. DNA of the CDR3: TGCAGTGCTCAGGAGGGCGGTCAGCCCCAGCATTTT.

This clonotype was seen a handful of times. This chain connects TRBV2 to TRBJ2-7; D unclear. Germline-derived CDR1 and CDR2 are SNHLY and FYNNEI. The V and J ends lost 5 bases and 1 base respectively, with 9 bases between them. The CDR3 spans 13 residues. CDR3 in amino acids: CASSWARSYEQYF. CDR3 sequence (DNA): TGTGCCAGCAGTTGGGCCAGGTCCTACGAGCAGTACTTC.

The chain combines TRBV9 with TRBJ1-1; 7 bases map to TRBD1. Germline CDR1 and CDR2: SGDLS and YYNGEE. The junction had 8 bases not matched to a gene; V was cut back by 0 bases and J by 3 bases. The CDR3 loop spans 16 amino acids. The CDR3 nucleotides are TGTGCCAGCAGCGTAGCCCCAGGGGGGGCCGACACTGAAGCTTTCTTT. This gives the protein CASSVAPGGADTEAFF.

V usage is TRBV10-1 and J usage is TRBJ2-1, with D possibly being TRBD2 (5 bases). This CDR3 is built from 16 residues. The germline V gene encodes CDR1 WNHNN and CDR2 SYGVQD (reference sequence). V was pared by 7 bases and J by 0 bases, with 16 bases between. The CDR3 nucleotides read TGCGCCAGCACCCCAGGAGCGGCCAGCTCCTACAATGAGCAGTTCTTC. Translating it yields CASTPGAASSYNEQFF.

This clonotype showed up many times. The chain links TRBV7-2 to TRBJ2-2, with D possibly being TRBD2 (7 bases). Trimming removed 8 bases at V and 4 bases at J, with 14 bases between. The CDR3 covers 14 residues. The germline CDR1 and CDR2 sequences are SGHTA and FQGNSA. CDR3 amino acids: CASHGGHSTGELFF. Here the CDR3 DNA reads TGTGCCAGCCACGGGGGGCACAGCACCGGGGAGCTGTTTTTT. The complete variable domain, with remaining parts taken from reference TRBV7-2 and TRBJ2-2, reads GAGVSQSPSNKVTEKGKDVELRCDPISGHTALYWYRQSLGQGLEFLIYFQGNSAPDKSGLPSDRFSAERTGGSVSTLTIQRTQQEDSAVYLCASHGGHSTGELFFGEGSRLTVL.

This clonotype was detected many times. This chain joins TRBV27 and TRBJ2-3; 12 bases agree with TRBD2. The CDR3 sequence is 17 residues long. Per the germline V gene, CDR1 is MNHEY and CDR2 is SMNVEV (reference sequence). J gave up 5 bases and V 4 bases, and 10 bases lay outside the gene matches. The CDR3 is CASSSPWTSGMRDTQYF. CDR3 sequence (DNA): TGTGCCAGCAGTTCACCTTGGACTAGCGGGATGAGAGATACGCAGTATTTT.

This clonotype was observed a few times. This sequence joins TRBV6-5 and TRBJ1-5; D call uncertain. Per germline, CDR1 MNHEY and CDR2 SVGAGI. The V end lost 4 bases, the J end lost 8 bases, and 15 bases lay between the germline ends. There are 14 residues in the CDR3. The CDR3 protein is CASSFPGGGEPQHF. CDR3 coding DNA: TGTGCCAGCAGTTTCCCGGGTGGAGGAGAGCCCCAGCATTTT.

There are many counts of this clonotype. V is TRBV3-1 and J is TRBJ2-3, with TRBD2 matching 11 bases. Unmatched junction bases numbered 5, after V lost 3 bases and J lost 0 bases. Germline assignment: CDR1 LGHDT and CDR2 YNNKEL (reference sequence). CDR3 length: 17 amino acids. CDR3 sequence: CASSQSRLAGSTDTQYF. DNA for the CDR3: TGTGCCAGCAGCCAGAGTAGACTAGCGGGGAGCACAGATACGCAGTATTTT.

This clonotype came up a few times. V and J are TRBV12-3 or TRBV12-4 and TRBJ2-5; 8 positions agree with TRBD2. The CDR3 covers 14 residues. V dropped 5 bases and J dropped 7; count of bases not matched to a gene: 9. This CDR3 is CASSPGTSLGTQYF. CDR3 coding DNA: TGTGCCAGCAGTCCCGGGACTAGTCTCGGGACCCAGTACTTC.

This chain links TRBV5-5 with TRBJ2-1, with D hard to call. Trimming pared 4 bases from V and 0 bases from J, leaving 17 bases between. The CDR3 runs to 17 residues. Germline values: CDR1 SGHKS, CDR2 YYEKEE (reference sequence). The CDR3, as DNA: TGTGCCAGCAGCCCCAGATTGGGTCTCAGCTCCTACAATGAGCAGTTCTTC. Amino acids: CASSPRLGLSSYNEQFF.

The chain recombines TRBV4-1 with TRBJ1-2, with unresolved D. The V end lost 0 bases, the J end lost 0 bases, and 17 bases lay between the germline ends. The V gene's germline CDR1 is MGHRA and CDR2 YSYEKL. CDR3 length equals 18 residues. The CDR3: CASSQDRASQLTNYGYTF. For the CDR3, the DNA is TGCGCCAGCAGCCAAGATCGGGCCAGCCAACTCACTAACTATGGCTACACCTTC.

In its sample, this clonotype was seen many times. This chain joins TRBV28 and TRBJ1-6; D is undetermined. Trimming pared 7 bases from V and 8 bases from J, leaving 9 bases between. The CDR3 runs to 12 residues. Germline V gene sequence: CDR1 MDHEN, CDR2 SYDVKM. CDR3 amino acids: CASTLSHSPLHF. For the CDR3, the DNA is TGTGCCAGCACCCTCTCCCATTCACCCCTCCACTTT.

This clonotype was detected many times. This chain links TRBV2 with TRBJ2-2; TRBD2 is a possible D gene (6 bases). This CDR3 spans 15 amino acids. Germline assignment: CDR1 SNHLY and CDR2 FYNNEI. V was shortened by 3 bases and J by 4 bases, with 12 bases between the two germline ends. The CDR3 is CASSETRTVTGELFF. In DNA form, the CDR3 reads TGTGCCAGCAGTGAGACTAGGACGGTCACCGGGGAGCTGTTTTTT.

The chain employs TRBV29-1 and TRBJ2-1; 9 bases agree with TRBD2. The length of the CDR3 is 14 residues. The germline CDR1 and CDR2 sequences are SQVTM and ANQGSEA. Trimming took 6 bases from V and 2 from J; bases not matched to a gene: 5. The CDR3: CSVALAGPYNEQFF. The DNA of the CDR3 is TGCAGCGTCGCACTAGCGGGCCCCTACAATGAGCAGTTCTTC.

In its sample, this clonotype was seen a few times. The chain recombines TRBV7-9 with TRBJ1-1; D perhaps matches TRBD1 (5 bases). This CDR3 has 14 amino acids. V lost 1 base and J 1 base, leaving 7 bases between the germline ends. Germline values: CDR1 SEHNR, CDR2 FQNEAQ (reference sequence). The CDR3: CASSLEGPNTEAFF. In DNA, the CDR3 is TGTGCCAGCAGCTTAGAGGGGCCGAACACTGAAGCTTTCTTT.

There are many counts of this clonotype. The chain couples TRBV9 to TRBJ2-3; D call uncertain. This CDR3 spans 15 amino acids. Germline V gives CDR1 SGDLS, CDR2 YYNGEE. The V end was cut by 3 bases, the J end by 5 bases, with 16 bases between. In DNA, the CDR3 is TGTGCCAGCAGCGCCAATCCAGGAAGGGTAGATACGCAGTATTTT. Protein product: CASSANPGRVDTQYF.

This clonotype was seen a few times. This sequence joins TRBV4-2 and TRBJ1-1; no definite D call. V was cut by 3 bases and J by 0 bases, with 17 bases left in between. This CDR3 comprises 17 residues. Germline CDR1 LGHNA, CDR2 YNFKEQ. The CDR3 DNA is TGTGCCAGCAGCCAGTTAACTCTAACGGGGATGAACACTGAAGCTTTCTTT. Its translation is CASSQLTLTGMNTEAFF.